This T cell receptor (beta chain) appears in the sequencing data of a study of shared clonotypes between healthy human individuals. Study background: CD8 memory received one plate per donor, CD8 naive two, CD4 memory three and CD4 naive three.

CD45RO-negative, CCR7-positively selected cells formed the naive CD8 fraction, excluding terminally differentiated effector memory CD45RA+ cells. Between the trimmed V and J ends, which lost 5 bases and 1 base, there was a span of 12 bases. The CDR3 contains 15 residues. Germline V CDR1 and CDR2: LNHNV, YYDKDF (reference sequence). Deep-level assay runs were performed. Measured with immunoSEQ multiplex PCR; TCRdb has only the in-frame clones, and not every one. There are about 2 million clones in the sample; less than 95% occur only once, and around 1.2% lies in the top ten. The sequenced sample was naive CD8+ T cells sorted from blood. The sequence was collected from a young man in good health. The J gene is TRBJ2-1, the V gene TRBV15, with D perhaps TRBD2 (6 bases). For the CDR3, the DNA is TGTGCCACCAGCGAAGGGAGGTTGTCCTACAATGAGCAGTTCTTC. Its protein product is CATSEGRLSYNEQFF.